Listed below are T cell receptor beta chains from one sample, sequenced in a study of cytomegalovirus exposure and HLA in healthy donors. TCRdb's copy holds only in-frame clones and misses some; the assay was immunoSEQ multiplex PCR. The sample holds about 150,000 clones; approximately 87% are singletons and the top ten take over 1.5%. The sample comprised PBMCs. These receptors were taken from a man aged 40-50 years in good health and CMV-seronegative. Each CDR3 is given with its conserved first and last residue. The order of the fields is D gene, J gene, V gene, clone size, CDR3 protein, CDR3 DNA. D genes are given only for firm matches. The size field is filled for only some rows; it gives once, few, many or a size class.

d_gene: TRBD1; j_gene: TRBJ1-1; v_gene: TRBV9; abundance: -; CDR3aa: CASSVEGTGTEAFF; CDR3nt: TGTGCCAGCAGCGTAGAAGGGACAGGGACTGAAGCTTTCTTT
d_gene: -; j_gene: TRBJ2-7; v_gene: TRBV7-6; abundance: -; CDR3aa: CASSLGRINEQYF; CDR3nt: TGTGCCAGCAGCTTAGGCAGGATCAACGAGCAGTACTTC
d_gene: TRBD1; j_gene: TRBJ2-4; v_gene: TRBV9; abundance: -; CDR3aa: CASSPPPGAGGGLVIQYF; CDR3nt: TGTGCCAGCAGCCCTCCCCCCGGGGCAGGGGGCGGTTTGGTCATTCAGTACTTC
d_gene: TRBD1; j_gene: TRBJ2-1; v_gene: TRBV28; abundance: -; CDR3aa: CASSLKGQGPYNEQFF; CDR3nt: TGTGCCAGCAGTTTAAAGGGACAGGGCCCCTACAATGAGCAGTTCTTC
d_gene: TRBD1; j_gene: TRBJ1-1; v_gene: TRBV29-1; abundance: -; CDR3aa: CSALGQGLGAFF; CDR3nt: TGCAGCGCCCTAGGACAGGGGCTGGGTGCTTTCTTT
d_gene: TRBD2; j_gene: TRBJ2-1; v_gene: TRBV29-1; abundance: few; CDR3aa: CSVGRSIAGRASNEQFF; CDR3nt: TGCAGCGTGGGTCGGAGCATAGCGGGGCGTGCGTCCAATGAGCAGTTCTTC
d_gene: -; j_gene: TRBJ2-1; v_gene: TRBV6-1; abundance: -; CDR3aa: CASSVQGPYNEQFF; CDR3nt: TGTGCCAGCAGTGTTCAGGGGCCCTACAATGAGCAGTTCTTC
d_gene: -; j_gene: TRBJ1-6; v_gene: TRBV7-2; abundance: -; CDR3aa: CASTLRAGPSRAGSPLHF; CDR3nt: TGTGCCAGCACCCTCCGAGCGGGTCCATCGCGCGCTGGCTCGCCCCTCCACTTT
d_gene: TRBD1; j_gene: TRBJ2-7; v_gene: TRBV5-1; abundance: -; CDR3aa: CASSLDRGRREQYF; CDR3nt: TGCGCCAGCAGCTTGGACAGGGGGCGACGCGAGCAGTACTTC
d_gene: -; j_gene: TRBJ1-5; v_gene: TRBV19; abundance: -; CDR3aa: CASSDAGRLVGQPQHF; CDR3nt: TGTGCCAGTAGTGATGCGGGGCGACTGGTGGGTCAGCCCCAGCATTTT
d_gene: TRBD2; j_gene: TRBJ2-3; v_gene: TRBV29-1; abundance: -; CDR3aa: CSATGTSGRTPSTDTQYF; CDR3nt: TGCAGCGCGACAGGGACTAGCGGGAGGACACCTAGCACAGATACGCAGTATTTT
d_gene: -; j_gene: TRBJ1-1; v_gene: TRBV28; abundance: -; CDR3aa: CASSPPLNSGNTEAFF; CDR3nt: TGTGCCAGCAGTCCCCCCTTAAATAGCGGAAACACTGAAGCTTTCTTT
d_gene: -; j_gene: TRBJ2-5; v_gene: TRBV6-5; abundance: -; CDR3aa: CASSYEQLLGTQYF; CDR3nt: TGTGCCAGCAGTTACGAACAGCTACTAGGGACCCAGTACTTC
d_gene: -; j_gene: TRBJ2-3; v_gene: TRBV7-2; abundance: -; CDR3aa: CASSSTLEQGVLIDTQYF; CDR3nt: TGTGCCAGCAGCTCAACTTTAGAACAGGGTGTTCTTATAGATACGCAGTATTTT
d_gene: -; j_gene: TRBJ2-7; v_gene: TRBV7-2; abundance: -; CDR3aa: CASSLATSPSYEQYF; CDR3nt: TGTGCCAGCAGCTTAGCAACTTCTCCCTCCTACGAGCAGTACTTC
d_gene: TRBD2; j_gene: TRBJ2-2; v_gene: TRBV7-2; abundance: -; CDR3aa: CASSLGRSGGRFGELFF; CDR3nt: TGTGCCAGCAGCTTAGGCCGGAGCGGCGGGAGGTTCGGGGAGCTGTTTTTT
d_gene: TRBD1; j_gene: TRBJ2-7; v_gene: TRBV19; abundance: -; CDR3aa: CASSIVEGAHEQYF; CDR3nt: TGTGCCAGTAGTATAGTTGAGGGGGCCCACGAGCAGTACTTC
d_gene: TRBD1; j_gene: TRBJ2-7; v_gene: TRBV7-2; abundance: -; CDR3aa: CASSFQGATGREQYF; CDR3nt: TGTGCCAGCAGCTTTCAGGGGGCCACGGGCCGCGAGCAGTACTTC
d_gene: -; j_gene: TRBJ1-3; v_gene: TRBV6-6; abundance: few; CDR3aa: CASSSTGVGSGNTIYF; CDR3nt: TGTGCCAGCAGTTCGACCGGAGTCGGCTCTGGAAACACCATATATTTT
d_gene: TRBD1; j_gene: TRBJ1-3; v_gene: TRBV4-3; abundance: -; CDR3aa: CASSNYRGFPGNTIYF; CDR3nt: TGCGCCAGCAGCAATTACAGGGGTTTCCCTGGAAACACCATATATTTT
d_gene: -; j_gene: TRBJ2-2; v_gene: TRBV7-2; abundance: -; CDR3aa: CASSFRLNTGELFF; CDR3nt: TGTGCCAGCAGCTTCAGGTTAAACACCGGGGAGCTGTTTTTT
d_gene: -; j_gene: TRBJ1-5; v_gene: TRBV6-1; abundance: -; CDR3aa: CASRAGISNQPQHF; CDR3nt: TGTGCCAGCAGGGCCGGGATTAGCAATCAGCCCCAGCATTTT
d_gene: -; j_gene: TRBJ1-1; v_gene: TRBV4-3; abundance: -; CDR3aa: CASSQDREGLEAFF; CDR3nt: TGCGCCAGCAGCCAAGATCGGGAGGGTCTGGAAGCTTTCTTT
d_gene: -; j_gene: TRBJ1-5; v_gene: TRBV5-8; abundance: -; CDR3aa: CASSRQPQHF; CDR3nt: TGTGCCAGCAGCCGTCAGCCCCAGCATTTT